The TCR beta chain under discussion was sequenced for a study of blood T cell repertoires in COVID-19. Seattle cases were enrolled at active infection and followed longitudinally. Sequenced by immunoSEQ multiplex PCR; TCRdb stores in-frame clones only, minus some. This sample has around 150,000 clones; 92% occur once, and the top ten carry about 5.3%. Of note for this clone: Other DNA sequences of this sample code for an identical CDR3.

The sequencing sample was made of peripheral blood. The clonotype was recovered from a man younger than 40 with COVID-19, enrolled during active disease.

CDR3 nucleotide sequence: TGTGCCAGCAGCTTAGGCCGAGGGAGCAATCAGCCCCAGCATTTT. Protein product: CASSLGRGSNQPQHF. The chain uses TRBV7-9 and TRBJ1-5, with unresolved D. Between the trimmed V and J ends, which lost 1 base and 1 base, there was a span of 8 bases. From germline, CDR1 is SEHNR and CDR2 FQNEAQ (reference sequence). This CDR3 comprises 15 residues.